A selection of T cell receptor beta chains follows, all from one sample in a study of blood T cell repertoires in COVID-19. Sequencing was performed with immunoSEQ multiplex PCR; in TCRdb, only in-frame clones are kept and a portion is missing. The sample includes 40,000 to 45,000 clones, approximately 91% of them seen just once. The material sequenced was peripheral blood. The receptors derive from a man aged 45 to 65 with active COVID-19. The CDR3 runs from the conserved cysteine through the conserved F or W. The order of the fields is CDR3 protein, V gene, D gene, J gene. A D gene is named only where the DNA matches it firmly.

CDR3: CASSYTGQGNTEAFF
V: TRBV6-5
D: TRBD1
J: TRBJ1-1

CDR3: CATSRGTGEAYNEQFF
V: TRBV15
D: TRBD1
J: TRBJ2-1

CDR3: CASSPSGGIEQYF
V: TRBV7-9
D: TRBD1
J: TRBJ2-7

CDR3: CASSYSSLDSYEQYF
V: TRBV19
D: .
J: TRBJ2-7

CDR3: CASKAGFLSNGYNEQFF
V: TRBV19
D: .
J: TRBJ2-1

CDR3: CASSLGLAGETDTQYF
V: TRBV28
D: TRBD2
J: TRBJ2-3

CDR3: CASSRNFVQGRFTEAFF
V: TRBV4-1
D: .
J: TRBJ1-1

CDR3: CATSDLGGAYNEQFF
V: TRBV24-1
D: .
J: TRBJ2-1

CDR3: CASRTVTNTGELFF
V: TRBV19
D: .
J: TRBJ2-2

CDR3: CASKRLAGSYNEQFF
V: TRBV6-5
D: TRBD2
J: TRBJ2-1

CDR3: CASSSPGQGFHNEQFF
V: TRBV27
D: TRBD1
J: TRBJ2-1